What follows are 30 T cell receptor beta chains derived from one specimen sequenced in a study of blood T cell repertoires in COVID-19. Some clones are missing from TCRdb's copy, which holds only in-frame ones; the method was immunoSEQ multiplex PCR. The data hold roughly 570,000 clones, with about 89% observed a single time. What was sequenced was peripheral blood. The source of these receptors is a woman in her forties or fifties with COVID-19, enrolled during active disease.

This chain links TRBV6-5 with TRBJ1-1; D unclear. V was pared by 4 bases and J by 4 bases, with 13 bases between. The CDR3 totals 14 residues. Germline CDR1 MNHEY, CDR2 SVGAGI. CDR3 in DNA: TGTGCCAGCAGTTCGAAAATGCGGGGCACTGAAGCTTTCTTT. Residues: CASSSKMRGTEAFF.

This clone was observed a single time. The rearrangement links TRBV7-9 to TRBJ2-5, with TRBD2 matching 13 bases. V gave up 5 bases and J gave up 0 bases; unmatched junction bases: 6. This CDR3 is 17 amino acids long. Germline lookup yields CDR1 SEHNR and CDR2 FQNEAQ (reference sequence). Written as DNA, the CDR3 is TGTGCCAGCAGCATCCTACTAGCGGGGGGGTACCAAGAGACCCAGTACTTC. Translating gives CASSILLAGGYQETQYF.

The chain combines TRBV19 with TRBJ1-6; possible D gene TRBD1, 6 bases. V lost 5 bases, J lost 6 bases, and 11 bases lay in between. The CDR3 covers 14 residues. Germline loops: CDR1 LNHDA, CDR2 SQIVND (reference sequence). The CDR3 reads CASSVTGSNSPLHF. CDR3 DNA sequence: TGTGCCAGTAGTGTGACAGGTTCTAATTCACCCCTCCACTTT.

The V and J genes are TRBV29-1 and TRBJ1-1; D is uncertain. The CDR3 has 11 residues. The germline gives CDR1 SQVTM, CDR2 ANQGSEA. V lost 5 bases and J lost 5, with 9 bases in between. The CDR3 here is CSVRRSTEAFF. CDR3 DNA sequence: TGCAGCGTTAGGAGATCTACTGAAGCTTTCTTT.

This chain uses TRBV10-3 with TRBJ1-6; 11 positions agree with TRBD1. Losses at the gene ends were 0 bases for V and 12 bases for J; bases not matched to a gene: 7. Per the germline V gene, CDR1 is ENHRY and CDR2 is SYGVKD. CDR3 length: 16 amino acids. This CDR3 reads CAISESTPGQGGPLHF. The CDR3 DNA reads TGTGCCATCAGTGAGTCGACCCCGGGACAGGGGGGACCCCTCCACTTT.

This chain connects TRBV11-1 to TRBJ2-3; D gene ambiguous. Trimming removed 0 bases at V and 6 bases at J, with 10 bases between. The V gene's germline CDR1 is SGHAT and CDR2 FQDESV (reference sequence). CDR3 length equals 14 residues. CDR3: CASSLARQADTQYF. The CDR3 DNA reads TGTGCCAGCAGCTTAGCGAGACAAGCCGATACGCAGTATTTT.

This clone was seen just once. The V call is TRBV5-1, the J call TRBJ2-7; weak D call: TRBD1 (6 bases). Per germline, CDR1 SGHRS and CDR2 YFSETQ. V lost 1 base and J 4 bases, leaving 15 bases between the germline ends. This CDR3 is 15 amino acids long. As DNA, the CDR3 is TGCGCCAGCAGCTTGTGGCAGGGGCACCCATACGAGCAGTACTTC. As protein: CASSLWQGHPYEQYF.

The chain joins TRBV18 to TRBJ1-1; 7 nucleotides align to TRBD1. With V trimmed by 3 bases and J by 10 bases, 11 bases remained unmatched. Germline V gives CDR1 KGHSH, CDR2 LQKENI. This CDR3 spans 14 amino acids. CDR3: CASSPTDREWGAFF. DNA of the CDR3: TGTGCCAGCTCACCTACCGACAGGGAATGGGGAGCTTTCTTT.

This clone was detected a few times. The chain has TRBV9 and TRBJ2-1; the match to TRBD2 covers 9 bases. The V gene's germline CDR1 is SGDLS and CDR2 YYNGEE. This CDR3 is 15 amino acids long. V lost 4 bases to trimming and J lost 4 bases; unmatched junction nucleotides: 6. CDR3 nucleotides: TGTGCCAGCAGCTCGGGACTAGCAAAATACAATGAGCAGTTCTTC. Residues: CASSSGLAKYNEQFF.

The DNA of the CDR3 is TGTGCCAGCAGCTTAGCGCGGGTTTCAGGGGGAGAGACCCAGTACTTC. Protein product: CASSLARVSGGETQYF. The chain is built from TRBV7-2 and TRBJ2-5; 7 bases agree with TRBD1. V lost 0 bases and J lost 4; bases outside the gene matches: 8. The germline V gene encodes CDR1 SGHTA and CDR2 FQGNSA. The CDR3 totals 16 residues.

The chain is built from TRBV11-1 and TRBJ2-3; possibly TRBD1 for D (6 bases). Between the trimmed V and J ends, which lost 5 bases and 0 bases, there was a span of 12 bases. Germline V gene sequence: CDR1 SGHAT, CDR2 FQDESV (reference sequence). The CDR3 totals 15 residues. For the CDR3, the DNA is TGTGCCAGCAGCCCTCAGGGGTCCAGCACAGATACGCAGTATTTT. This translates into CASSPQGSSTDTQYF.

The CDR3 nucleotides are TGTGCCAGCAGCTCAGGGAAGGGGGCACGAACTGAAGCTTTCTTT. It codes for CASSSGKGARTEAFF. This chain joins TRBV9 and TRBJ1-1, with TRBD1 identical over 7 bases. Germline V gene sequence: CDR1 SGDLS, CDR2 YYNGEE. This CDR3 has 15 residues. Losses at the gene ends were 4 bases for V and 5 bases for J; bases not matched to a gene: 11.

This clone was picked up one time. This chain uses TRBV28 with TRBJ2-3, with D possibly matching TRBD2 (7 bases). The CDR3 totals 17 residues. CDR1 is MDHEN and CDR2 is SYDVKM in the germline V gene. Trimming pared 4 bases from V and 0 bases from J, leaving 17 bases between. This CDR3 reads CASSSLRGGLSTDTQYF. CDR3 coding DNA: TGTGCCAGCAGTTCTCTTCGCGGGGGCCTAAGCACAGATACGCAGTATTTT.

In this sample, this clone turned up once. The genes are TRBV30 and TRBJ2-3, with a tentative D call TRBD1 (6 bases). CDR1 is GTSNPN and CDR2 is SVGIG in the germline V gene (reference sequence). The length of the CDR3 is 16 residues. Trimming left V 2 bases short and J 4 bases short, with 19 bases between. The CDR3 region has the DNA TGTGCCTGGAGTTTTGATGTAACAGGGTTCTCAGATACGCAGTATTTT. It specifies CAWSFDVTGFSDTQYF. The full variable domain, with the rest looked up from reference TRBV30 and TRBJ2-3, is SQTIHQWPATLVQPVGSPLSLECTVEGTSNPNLYWYRQAAGRGLQLLFYSVGIGQISSEVPQNLSASRPQDRQFILSSKKLLLSDSGFYLCAWSFDVTGFSDTQYFGPGTRLTVL.

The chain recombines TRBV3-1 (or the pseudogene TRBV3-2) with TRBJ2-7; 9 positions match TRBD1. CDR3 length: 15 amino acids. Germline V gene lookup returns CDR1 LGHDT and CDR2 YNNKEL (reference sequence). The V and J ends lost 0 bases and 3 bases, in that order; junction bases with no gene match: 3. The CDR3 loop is CASSQDQDRGYEQYF. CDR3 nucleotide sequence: TGTGCCAGCAGCCAAGATCAGGACAGGGGCTACGAGCAGTACTTC.

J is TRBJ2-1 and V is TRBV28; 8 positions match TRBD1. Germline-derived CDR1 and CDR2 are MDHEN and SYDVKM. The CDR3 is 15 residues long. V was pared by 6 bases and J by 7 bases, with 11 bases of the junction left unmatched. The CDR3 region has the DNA TGTGCCAGCAGGGAGGACAGGGAAAATGAGAATGAGCAGTTCTTC. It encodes CASREDRENENEQFF.

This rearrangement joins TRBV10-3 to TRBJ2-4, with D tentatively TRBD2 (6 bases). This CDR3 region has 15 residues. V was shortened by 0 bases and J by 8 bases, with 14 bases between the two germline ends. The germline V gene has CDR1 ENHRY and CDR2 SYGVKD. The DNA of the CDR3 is TGTGCCATCAGTGAGTCCGGGGATTCGGGGGACATTCAGTACTTC. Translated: CAISESGDSGDIQYF.

This CDR3 is CASSLVQGSNSPLHF. The CDR3 nucleotides are TGTGCCAGCAGCTTGGTACAGGGGAGTAATTCACCCCTCCACTTT. The rearrangement links TRBV5-4 to TRBJ1-6; 7 bases map to TRBD1. The germline V gene encodes CDR1 SGHNT and CDR2 YYREEE (reference sequence). The CDR3 totals 15 residues. Losses at the gene ends were 0 bases for V and 6 bases for J; bases not matched to a gene: 3.

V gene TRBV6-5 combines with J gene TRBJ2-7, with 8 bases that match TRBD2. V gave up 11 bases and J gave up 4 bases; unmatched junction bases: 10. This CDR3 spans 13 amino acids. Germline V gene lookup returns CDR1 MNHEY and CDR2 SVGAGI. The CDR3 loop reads CAPGGIHTYEQYF. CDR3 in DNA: TGTGCCCCGGGGGGGATCCACACTTACGAGCAGTACTTC.

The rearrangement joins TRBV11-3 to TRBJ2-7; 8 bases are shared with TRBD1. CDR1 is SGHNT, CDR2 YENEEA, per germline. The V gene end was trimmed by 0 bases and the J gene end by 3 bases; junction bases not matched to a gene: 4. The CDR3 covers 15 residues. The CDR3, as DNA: TGTGCCAGCAGCTTAGATTGGGGACAGGACTACGAGCAGTACTTC. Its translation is CASSLDWGQDYEQYF.

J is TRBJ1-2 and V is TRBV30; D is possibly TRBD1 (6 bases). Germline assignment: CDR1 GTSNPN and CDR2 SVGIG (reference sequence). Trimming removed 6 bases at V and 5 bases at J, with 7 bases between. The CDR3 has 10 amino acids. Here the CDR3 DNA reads TGTGCCTGCGGACAGTATGGCTACACCTTC. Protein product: CACGQYGYTF.

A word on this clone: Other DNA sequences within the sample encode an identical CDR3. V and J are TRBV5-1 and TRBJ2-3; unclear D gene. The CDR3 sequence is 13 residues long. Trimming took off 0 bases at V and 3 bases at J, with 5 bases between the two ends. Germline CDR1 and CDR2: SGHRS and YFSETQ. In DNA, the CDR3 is TGCGCCAGCAGCTTGGCCGGGACAGATACGCAGTATTTT. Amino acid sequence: CASSLAGTDTQYF.

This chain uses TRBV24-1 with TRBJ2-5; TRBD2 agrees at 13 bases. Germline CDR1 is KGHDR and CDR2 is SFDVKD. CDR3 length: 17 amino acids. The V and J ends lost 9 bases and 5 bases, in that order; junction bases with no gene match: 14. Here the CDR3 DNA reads TGTGCCACCCGAGACTTCCTACTAGCGGGGGGGCTCGAGACCCAGTACTTC. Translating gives CATRDFLLAGGLETQYF.

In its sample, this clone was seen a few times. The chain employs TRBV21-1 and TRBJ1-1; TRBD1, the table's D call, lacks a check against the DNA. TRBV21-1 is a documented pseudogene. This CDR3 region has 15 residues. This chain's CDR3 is CASSRGGGLRAEAFF. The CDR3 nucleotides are TGTGCCAGCAGTCGCGGAGGGGGCTTAAGGGCTGAAGCTTTCTTT.

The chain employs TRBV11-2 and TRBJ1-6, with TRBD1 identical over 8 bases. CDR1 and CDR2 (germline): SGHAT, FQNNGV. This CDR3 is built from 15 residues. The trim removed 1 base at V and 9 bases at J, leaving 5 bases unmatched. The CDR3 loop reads CASSLGTGLVSPLHF. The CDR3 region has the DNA TGTGCCAGCAGCTTAGGGACAGGGTTGGTTTCACCCCTCCACTTT.

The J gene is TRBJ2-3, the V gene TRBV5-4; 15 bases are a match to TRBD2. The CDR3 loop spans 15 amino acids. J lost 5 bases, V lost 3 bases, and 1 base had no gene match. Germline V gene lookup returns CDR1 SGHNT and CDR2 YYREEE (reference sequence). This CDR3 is CASSSGLAGGDTQYF. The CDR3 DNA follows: TGTGCCAGCAGCTCGGGACTAGCGGGGGGAGATACGCAGTATTTT.

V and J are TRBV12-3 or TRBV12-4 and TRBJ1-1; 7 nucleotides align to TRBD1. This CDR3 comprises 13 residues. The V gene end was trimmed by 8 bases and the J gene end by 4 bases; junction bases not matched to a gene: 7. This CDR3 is CASSLDRSTEAFF. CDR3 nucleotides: TGTGCCAGCTCCCTGGACAGGTCCACTGAAGCTTTCTTT.

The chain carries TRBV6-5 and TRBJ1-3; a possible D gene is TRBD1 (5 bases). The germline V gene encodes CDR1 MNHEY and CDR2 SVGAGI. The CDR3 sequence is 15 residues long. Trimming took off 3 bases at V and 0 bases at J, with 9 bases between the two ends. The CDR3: CASSYDSSSGNTIYF. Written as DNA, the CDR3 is TGTGCCAGCAGTTATGACAGCAGCTCTGGAAACACCATATATTTT.

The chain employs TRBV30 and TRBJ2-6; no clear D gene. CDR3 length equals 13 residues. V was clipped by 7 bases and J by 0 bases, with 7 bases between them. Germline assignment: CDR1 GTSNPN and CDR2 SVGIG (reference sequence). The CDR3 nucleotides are TGTGCCTCCCTCCGCTCTGGGGCCAACGTCCTGACTTTC. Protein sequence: CASLRSGANVLTF.

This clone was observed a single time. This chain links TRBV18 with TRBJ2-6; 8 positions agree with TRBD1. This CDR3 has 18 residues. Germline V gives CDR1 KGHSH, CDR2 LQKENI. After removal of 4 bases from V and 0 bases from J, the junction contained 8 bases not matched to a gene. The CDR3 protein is CASSLGQGGGSGANVLTF. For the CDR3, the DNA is TGTGCCAGCTCACTCGGACAGGGCGGAGGCTCTGGGGCCAACGTCCTGACTTTC.